The entry below gives a single T cell receptor beta chain sequence along with its context. The sample holds many counts of this clonotype. No cognate antigen has been identified for it. No much larger clone is present one base from it, and per-base qualities are unavailable. A history of other malignancies or of prior chemotherapy or radiotherapy was absent in all patients, and node-negative disease was shown on CT and PET/CT in all patients. Roughly 6 milliliters of peripheral venous blood were drawn into EDTA tubes at each of two time points. PBMCs were isolated by Ficoll-Paque Plus density-gradient centrifugation. Right after collection, samples were placed at -80 degrees C and kept there until analysis. These data originate in a study of prognosis after radiotherapy for stage I lung cancer (dated by TCRdb to 2020 to 2022). Background for the entire study: Between April 2018 and early 2019, roughly 20 patients with stage I NSCLC were enrolled in Nanjing, China. Several patients had oligometastatic NSCLC after their primary tumor was surgically resected, and 12 to 15 patients had newly diagnosed primary stage I lung tumors. All patients were regarded as medically inoperable, because of comorbidities in approximately twelve patients and refusal of surgery in several patients. Ages in the cohort of about a dozen men and about six women ranged from about 53 to 84 years, with a median of 74. On tumor histology, some 11 patients had adenocarcinoma and several had squamous cell carcinoma. Using image-guided IMRT or VMAT, SBRT was delivered in 3 to 5 fractions at a biologically effective dose of at least 100 Gy. No patient received concurrent therapy alongside SBRT. Four of the 19 patients developed distant metastases after SBRT, at a median of around 7 months; the other 15 showed no significant progression. This study profiled peripheral blood TCR beta repertoires from stage I NSCLC patients before and after stereotactic body radiotherapy and linked the repertoires to distant failure. The study sequenced about 40 blood samples from some 20 patients, one before and one after SBRT per patient. Summary of the overall study and its limitations: Post-SBRT Shannon entropy and its change from baseline were lower in patients who developed distant metastases; baseline Shannon entropy was not associated with metastases. Limitations of the study included a small cohort and short follow-up, and the study findings need independent validation. After SBRT, the number of unique TCR clones decreased (median about 9,100 before versus some 6,900 after; Wilcoxon paired P=0.011). None of the reported P values were adjusted for multiple comparisons. Tumor specificity of expanded TCR clones was not determined. TRBV and TRBJ usage frequencies reportedly varied with metastasis status, involving two V genes at baseline and about 10 V and two J genes after SBRT.

Two rounds of multiplex PCR were used to amplify the TCR beta CDR3 region from genomic DNA. The first PCR round used primers specific to each TRBV and TRBJ gene, and the primer sequences were filed in Chinese patent CN105087789A. Universal primers were used in the second PCR round. The Roche High Pure PCR Template Preparation Kit was used to extract genomic DNA from the frozen PBMCs. The libraries underwent paired-end sequencing with 151 bp reads on an Illumina HiSeq 3000. The study's processing was this. CutAdapt was used to discard raw reads that did not contain the multiplex PCR primer sequences. High-quality paired reads were merged into contigs with PEAR. By alignment to reference sequences, MiXCR assigned TRB V, D and J gene segments to each contig. To remove sequencing errors, CDR3 sequences were clustered according to base quality and sequence similarity. Shannon entropy normalized by the natural log of productive TCR sequence number was used as the measure of diversity. Clonality was defined as one minus Shannon entropy divided by the natural log of the number of unique clonotypes. Using the Youden index from ROC curves, the researchers picked the repertoire-metric cut-offs for progression-free survival, and all analyses were carried out in R 3.5.3. The raw public reads went through TCRdb reprocessing: fastp at Q25, MiXCR clone calling, in-frame beta chains kept. Each CDR3 protein appears once, grouped with its most common genes and DNA. For this entry, the V and J calls and clone size follow TCRdb and not the study's own pipeline. The sample table records fewer than 40,000 distinct CDR3 sequences; 48% of these occur just once. Of the sample, approximately 15% falls within the top ten clones.

Sequences SGHTA (CDR1) and FQGNSA (CDR2) are obtained from the germline V gene. A distance of 11 bases separates the germline ends of V and J, which lose 2 bases and 1 base respectively. There are 16 amino acids in the CDR3, from cysteine to phenylalanine inclusive. Only CDR3 DNA is held: 48 bases, read in frame from base 1. The sequencing used PBMCs, collected before or after stereotactic body radiation therapy (not recorded which). The chain employs TRBV7-2 and TRBJ2-2, with TRBD2 tentatively as D gene (5 bases match). The TCR comes from a donor aged 50 or older with non-small cell lung cancer. The CDR3 in this case is CASSLYSRGNTGELFF. At the DNA level, the sequence is TGTGCCAGCAGCTTATATAGTCGGGGGAACACCGGGGAGCTGTTTTTT. Where the CDR3 stops, the reference TRBV7-2 and TRBJ2-2 genes take over; the full variable domain is GAGVSQSPSNKVTEKGKDVELRCDPISGHTALYWYRQSLGQGLEFLIYFQGNSAPDKSGLPSDRFSAERTGGSVSTLTIQRTQQEDSAVYLCASSLYSRGNTGELFFGEGSRLTVL.